The present T cell receptor (beta chain) was sequenced within a study of T cells in Graves' hyperthyroidism and ophthalmopathy. Study-level points and caveats: Researchers found most expanded thyroid clonotypes above 0.001 in blood as well.

RNA transcripts provided the source from which TCR beta CDR3 regions were amplified. TCR CDR3 underwent first-round RT-PCR with the HTBI primer set. TCRdb processed the multiplex PCR reads anew with MiXCR; each CDR3 protein has one entry. The profile shows 340,000 or so distinct CDR3 sequences, roughly 17% of them singletons. This clonotype appeared a few times. Its matching antigen is unknown. Germline V CDR1 and CDR2: LNHNV, YYDKDF (reference sequence). The CDR3 sequence is 14 residues long. V dropped 1 base and J dropped 9 bases, with 13 bases sitting between them. Criteria for exclusion of patients were uncontrolled infection, other autoimmune disease, pregnancy or lactation. Diagnostic assessment was based on clinical symptoms, serum thyroxine and TRAb, thyroid ultrasound and orbital computed tomography.

The origin of this receptor is a man younger than 40 with Graves' hyperthyroidism. V is TRBV15 and J is TRBJ2-1, with no clear D. Sequencing was carried out using blood. CDR3 DNA: TGTGCCACCAGCAGAGTGAGTAGCTCTCCTGAGCAGTTCTTC. This gives the protein CATSRVSSSPEQFF.